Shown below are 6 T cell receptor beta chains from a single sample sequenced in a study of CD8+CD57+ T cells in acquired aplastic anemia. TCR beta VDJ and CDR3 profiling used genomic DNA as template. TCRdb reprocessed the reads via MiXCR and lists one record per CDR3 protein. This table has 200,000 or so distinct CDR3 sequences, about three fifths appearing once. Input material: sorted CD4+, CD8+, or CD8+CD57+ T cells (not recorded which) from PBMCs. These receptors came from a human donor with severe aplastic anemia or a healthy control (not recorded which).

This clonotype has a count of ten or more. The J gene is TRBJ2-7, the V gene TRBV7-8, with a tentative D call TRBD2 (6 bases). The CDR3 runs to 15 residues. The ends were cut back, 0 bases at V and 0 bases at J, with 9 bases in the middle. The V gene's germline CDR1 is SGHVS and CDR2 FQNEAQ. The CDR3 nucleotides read TGTGCCAGCAGCTTAGCGGGGGGAAGCTCCTACGAGCAGTACTTC. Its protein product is CASSLAGGSSYEQYF.

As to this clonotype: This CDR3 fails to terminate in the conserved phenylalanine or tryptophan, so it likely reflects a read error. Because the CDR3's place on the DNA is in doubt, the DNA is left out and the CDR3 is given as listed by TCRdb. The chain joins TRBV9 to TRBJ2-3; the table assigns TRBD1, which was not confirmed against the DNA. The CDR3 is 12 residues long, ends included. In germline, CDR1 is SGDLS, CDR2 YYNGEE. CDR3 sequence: CASRGHTRRSSL.

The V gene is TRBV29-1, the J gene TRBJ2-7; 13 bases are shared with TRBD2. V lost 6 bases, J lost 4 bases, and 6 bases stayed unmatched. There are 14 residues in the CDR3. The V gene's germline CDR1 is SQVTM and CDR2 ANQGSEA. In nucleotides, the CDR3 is TGCAGCGTCGGACTAGCGGGAGATCCTTACGAGCAGTACTTC. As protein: CSVGLAGDPYEQYF.

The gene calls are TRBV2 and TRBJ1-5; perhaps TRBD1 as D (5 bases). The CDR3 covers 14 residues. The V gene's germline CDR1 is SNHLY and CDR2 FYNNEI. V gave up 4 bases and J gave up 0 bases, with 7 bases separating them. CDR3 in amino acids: CASSARDSNQPQHF. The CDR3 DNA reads TGTGCCAGCAGTGCCAGGGATAGCAATCAGCCCCAGCATTTT.

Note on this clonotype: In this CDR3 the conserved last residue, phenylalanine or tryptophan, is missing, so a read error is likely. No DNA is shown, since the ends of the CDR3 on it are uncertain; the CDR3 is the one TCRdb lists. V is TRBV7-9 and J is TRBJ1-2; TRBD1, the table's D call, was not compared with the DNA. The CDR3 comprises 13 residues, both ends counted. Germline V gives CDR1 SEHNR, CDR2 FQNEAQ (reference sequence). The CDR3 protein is CASSLSSGGGSSY.

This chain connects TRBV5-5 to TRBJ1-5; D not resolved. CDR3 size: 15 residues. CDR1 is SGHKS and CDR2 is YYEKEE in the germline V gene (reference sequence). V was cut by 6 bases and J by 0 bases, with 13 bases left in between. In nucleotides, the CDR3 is TGTGCCAGCACCCCCGGCGTTGATAGCAATCAGCCCCAGCATTTT. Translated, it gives CASTPGVDSNQPQHF.